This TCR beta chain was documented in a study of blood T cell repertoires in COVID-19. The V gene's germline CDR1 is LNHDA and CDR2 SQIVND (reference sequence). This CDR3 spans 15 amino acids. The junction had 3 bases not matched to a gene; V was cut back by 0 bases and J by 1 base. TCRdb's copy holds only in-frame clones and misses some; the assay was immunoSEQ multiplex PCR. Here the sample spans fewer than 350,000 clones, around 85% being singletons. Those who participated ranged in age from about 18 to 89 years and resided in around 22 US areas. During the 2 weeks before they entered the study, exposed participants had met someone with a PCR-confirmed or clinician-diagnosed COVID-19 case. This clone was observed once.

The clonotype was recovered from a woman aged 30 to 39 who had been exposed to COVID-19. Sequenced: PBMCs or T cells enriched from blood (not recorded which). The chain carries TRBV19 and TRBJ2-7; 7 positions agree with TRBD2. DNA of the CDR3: TGTGCCAGTAGTATAGAGTCTAGCGGTTCCTACGAGCAGTACTTC. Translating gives CASSIESSGSYEQYF. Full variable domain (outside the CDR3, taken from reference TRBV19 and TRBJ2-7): DGGITQSPKYLFRKEGQNVTLSCEQNLNHDAMYWYRQDPGQGLRLIYYSQIVNDFQKGDIAEGYSVSREKKESFPLTVTSAQKNPTAFYLCASSIESSGSYEQYFGPGTRLTVT.